The rows below give T cell receptor beta chains drawn from one sample of a study of blood T cell repertoires in COVID-19. The assay was immunoSEQ multiplex PCR, and TCRdb's table has in-frame clones only and misses some. Here the sample spans about 290,000 clones, 85% to 90% being singletons. Specimen: peripheral blood. The receptors derive from a woman aged 30 to 39 with COVID-19, enrolled during active disease. Each CDR3 is given with its conserved first and last residue. D genes are given only for firm matches. Expanded clones get a size class; other rows say once, few or many, or leave the size out.

v_gene,d_gene,j_gene,abundance,len,CDR3nt,CDR3aa
TRBV7-9,TRBD1,TRBJ2-7,NA,12,TGTGCCAGCAGCTACGACAGGGCCGAGCAGTACTTC,CASSYDRAEQYF
TRBV2,TRBD2,TRBJ2-5,NA,14,TGTGCCAGCAAGGAAGGTCTAGCGGGGAGCACCCAGTACTTC,CASKEGLAGSTQYF
TRBV3-1/TRBV3-2,TRBD1,TRBJ1-2,NA,15,TGTGCCAGCAGGGGGGGACAGGGGAACAACTATGGCTACACCTTC,CASRGGQGNNYGYTF
TRBV6-5,NA,TRBJ1-3,NA,13,TGTGCCAGCAGACAGAGCTCTGGAAACACCATATATTTT,CASRQSSGNTIYF
TRBV7-6,NA,TRBJ1-6,once,13,TGTGCCAGCAGCTTCCAGGGTAATTCACCCCTCCACTTT,CASSFQGNSPLHF
TRBV6-2/TRBV6-3,NA,TRBJ1-5,many,14,TGTGCCAGCAGTCAGGGTTATAGCAATCAGCCCCAGCATTTT,CASSQGYSNQPQHF
TRBV3-1/TRBV3-2,NA,TRBJ2-7,NA,14,TGTGCCAGCAGCCAAGAAGGGAGCTCCTACGAGCAGTACTTC,CASSQEGSSYEQYF
TRBV6-5,TRBD2,TRBJ2-1,NA,14,TGTGCCAGCGGCGAGCGGGGGTCCTACAATGAGCAGTTCTTC,CASGERGSYNEQFF
TRBV6-1,NA,TRBJ1-2,once,13,TGTGCCAGCAGTGAATCTCAGGGATACGGCTACACCTTC,CASSESQGYGYTF
TRBV5-6,NA,TRBJ1-2,NA,15,TGTGCCAGCAGCTTGCCAGGGTATGGTACGAGTGGCTACACCTTC,CASSLPGYGTSGYTF
TRBV19,NA,TRBJ1-1,NA,15,TGTGCCAGTAGGTATACGGATGGACCAGGGACTGAAGCTTTCTTT,CASRYTDGPGTEAFF
TRBV5-1,NA,TRBJ1-3,NA,16,TGCGCCAGCAGCTTTAGAGGAGGAAGCTCTGGAAACACCATATATTTT,CASSFRGGSSGNTIYF
TRBV7-2,NA,TRBJ2-5,NA,16,TGTGCCAGCAGCTTAGTTGGGGGGGGGCCCCAAGAGACCCAGTACTTC,CASSLVGGGPQETQYF
TRBV21-1,NA,TRBJ2-2,NA,16,TGTGCCAGCAGCAAAGTTGAGGGACTAGCGACCGGGGAGCTGTTTTTT,CASSKVEGLATGELFF
TRBV7-9,NA,TRBJ1-6,NA,13,TGTGCCAGCAGCTCCTCCAGTAATTCACCCCTCCACTTT,CASSSSSNSPLHF
TRBV13,NA,TRBJ1-2,NA,13,TGTGCCAGCAGCTTCCAGGGAAACTATGGCTACACCTTC,CASSFQGNYGYTF
TRBV7-2,NA,TRBJ2-1,NA,16,TGTGCCAGCAGCTTAGGCCCAGGGGAAGCATACAATGAGCAGTTCTTC,CASSLGPGEAYNEQFF
TRBV27,TRBD1,TRBJ2-5,once,15,TGTGCCACAGCGGACAGGCGAAGCTTCCAAGAGACCCAGTACTTC,CATADRRSFQETQYF
TRBV5-1,NA,TRBJ2-3,NA,14,TGCGCCAGCAGTCTGGAGCCTACCACAGATACGCAGTATTTT,CASSLEPTTDTQYF
TRBV3-1/TRBV3-2,TRBD2,TRBJ2-3,NA,18,TGTGCCAGCAGCCCCACTGCGATCGGGGGGGGAGTCACAGATACGCAGTATTTT,CASSPTAIGGGVTDTQYF
TRBV18,NA,TRBJ2-5,NA,14,TGTGCCAGCTCACCGGCGGGGATACAAGAGACCCAGTACTTC,CASSPAGIQETQYF
TRBV7-8,TRBD2,TRBJ2-1,NA,17,TGTGCGGGCAGCTTAGCCTTAGCGGGGGGCACTTGGAATGAGCAGTTCTTC,CAGSLALAGGTWNEQFF
TRBV7-9,NA,TRBJ1-1,few,14,TGTGCCAGCAGCTTAGATGGCGGTCCAACTGAAGCTTTCTTT,CASSLDGGPTEAFF